These 12 T cell receptor beta chains share one sample of origin, sequenced in a study of blood T cell repertoires in COVID-19. Sequenced by immunoSEQ multiplex PCR; TCRdb stores in-frame clones only, minus some. The sample shows approximately 230,000 clones, about nine tenths of them seen only once. The sample comprised PBMCs or T cells enriched from blood (not recorded which). The source is a man aged 35 to 55 who had recovered from COVID-19.

The table lists this clone with a count of one. The CDR3 region has the DNA TGTGCCAGTAGCTTCGGTAAAATGGACAGGGGGCGAGCTGGTGGGAACACTGAAGCTTTCTTT. Protein: CASSFGKMDRGRAGGNTEAFF. The chain is built from TRBV19 and TRBJ1-1; 11 nucleotides align to TRBD1. The length of the CDR3 is 21 residues. Trimming removed 6 bases from V and 1 base from J; junction bases left unmatched: 22. CDR1 and CDR2 (germline): LNHDA, SQIVND (reference sequence).

The chain combines TRBV5-1 with TRBJ1-2; tentatively, D is TRBD1 (5 bases). The germline V and J ends were trimmed by 2 bases and 6 bases, with 14 bases remaining between them. The CDR3 loop spans 14 amino acids. Germline CDR1 and CDR2: SGHRS and YFSETQ. CDR3 DNA: TGCGCCAGCAGCTTCTACCGGGGGGACGATGGCTACACCTTC. It codes for CASSFYRGDDGYTF.

The V call is TRBV18, the J call TRBJ1-2, with D unclear. V gave up 6 bases and J gave up 1 base, with 12 bases separating them. CDR1 is KGHSH and CDR2 is LQKENI in the germline V gene. CDR3 length: 14 residues. The CDR3 nucleotides are TGTGCCAGCTCCCTCGCAACAGATAACTATGGCTACACCTTC. It is translated as CASSLATDNYGYTF.

The chain uses TRBV5-4 and TRBJ2-5; the match to TRBD2 covers 12 bases. J was trimmed by 4 bases and V by 2 bases; bases with no gene match: 3. CDR1 is SGHNT, CDR2 YYREEE, per germline (reference sequence). CDR3 length: 15 amino acids. CDR3 bases: TGTGCCAGCAGCTTTCTAGCGGGGGGGTTAGAGACCCAGTACTTC. Its protein is CASSFLAGGLETQYF. Based on the CDR3 plus reference TRBV5-4 and TRBJ2-5, the full variable domain is ETGVTQSPTHLIKTRGQQVTLRCSSQSGHNTVSWYQQALGQGPQFIFQYYREEENGRGNFPPRFSGLQFPNYSSELNVNALELDDSALYLCASSFLAGGLETQYFGPGTRLLVL.

This rearrangement joins TRBV5-1 to TRBJ2-5; D may be TRBD2 (6 bases). Germline CDR1 SGHRS, CDR2 YFSETQ. V lost 8 bases to trimming and J lost 7 bases, with 18 bases between them. The CDR3 totals 13 residues. The DNA for the CDR3 is TGCGCCAGTGGGCCGGGAGTAGACTTGACCCAGTACTTC. Translating gives CASGPGVDLTQYF.

The rearrangement links TRBV2 to TRBJ2-7; TRBD1 aligns across 7 bases. This CDR3 comprises 13 residues. Germline CDR1 SNHLY, CDR2 FYNNEI. The junction had 12 bases not matched to a gene; V was cut back by 11 bases and J by 5 bases. The CDR3 sequence is CAAGGNGWDEQYF. As DNA, the CDR3 is TGTGCCGCAGGGGGAAACGGGTGGGACGAGCAGTACTTC.

The rearrangement joins TRBV28 to TRBJ2-5; no reliable D call. The CDR3 length is 12 residues. Trimming removed 7 bases at V and 3 bases at J, with 9 bases between. The germline V gene has CDR1 MDHEN and CDR2 SYDVKM. In nucleotides, the CDR3 is TGTGCCAGCACCTCGACTGAAGAGACCCAGTACTTC. Its protein product is CASTSTEETQYF.

This clone was seen a single time. The J gene is TRBJ2-1, the V gene TRBV7-8; possibly TRBD1 for D (6 bases). Deletions cut 4 bases from V and 15 bases from J, with 19 bases between. In germline, CDR1 is SGHVS, CDR2 FQNEAQ. The CDR3 is made up of 13 amino acids. This CDR3 reads CASSYQQGLGPFF. The CDR3 DNA follows: TGTGCCAGCAGCTATCAACAGGGCCTGGGCCCGTTCTTC.

The chain has TRBV27 and TRBJ1-2, with D unclear. Trimming took 6 bases from V and 4 from J, leaving 15 bases between them. The CDR3 consists of 14 residues. CDR1 and CDR2 (germline): MNHEY, SMNVEV (reference sequence). CDR3 loop: CASRPASQAYGYTF. The DNA of the CDR3 is TGTGCCAGCAGACCCGCGAGCCAGGCCTATGGCTACACCTTC.

This chain joins TRBV19 and TRBJ1-5, with 10 bases lining up with TRBD1. After removal of 7 bases from V and 5 bases from J, the junction contained 8 bases not matched to a gene. The CDR3 loop spans 15 amino acids. CDR1 and CDR2 from the germline V gene are LNHDA and SQIVND (reference sequence). DNA for the CDR3: TGTGCCAGTACCCGGACAGGGGGGGTAGATCAGCCCCAGCATTTT. It encodes CASTRTGGVDQPQHF.

This chain joins TRBV19 and TRBJ1-5, with 8 positions matching TRBD1. V lost 6 bases and J lost 0; bases outside the gene matches: 10. Germline V gives CDR1 LNHDA, CDR2 SQIVND (reference sequence). The CDR3 contains 17 residues. The CDR3 loop reads CASRSGTGGYSNQPQHF. For the CDR3, the DNA is TGTGCCAGTAGATCCGGGACAGGAGGTTATAGCAATCAGCCCCAGCATTTT.

The rearrangement uses TRBV6-2 or TRBV6-3 and TRBJ1-1; maybe TRBD1 (6 bases). V was pared by 6 bases and J by 1 base, with 15 bases between. The germline CDR1 and CDR2 sequences are MNHEY and SVGEGT. The CDR3 is 15 amino acids. The CDR3 DNA reads as TGTGCCAGCAGCCCGAGGGGACATCCGAACACTGAAGCTTTCTTT. Its protein product is CASSPRGHPNTEAFF.